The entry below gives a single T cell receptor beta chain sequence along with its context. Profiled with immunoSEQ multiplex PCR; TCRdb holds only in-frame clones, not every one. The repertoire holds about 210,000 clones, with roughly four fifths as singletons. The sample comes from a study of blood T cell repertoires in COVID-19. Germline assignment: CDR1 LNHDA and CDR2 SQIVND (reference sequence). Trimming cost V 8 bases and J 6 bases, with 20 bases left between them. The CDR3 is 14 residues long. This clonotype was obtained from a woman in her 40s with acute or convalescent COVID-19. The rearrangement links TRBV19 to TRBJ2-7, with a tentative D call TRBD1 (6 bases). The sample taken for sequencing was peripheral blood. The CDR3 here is CASGDMAAGGEQYF. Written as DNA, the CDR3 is TGTGCCAGTGGGGACATGGCCGCAGGTGGCGAGCAGTACTTC.